This record covers a single T cell receptor beta chain. Study processing details: Researchers report that nucleated cell counts were estimated from reference gene primer amplification. Using immunoSEQ multiplex PCR, the repertoire was profiled, and TCRdb retains in-frame clones only, with some absent. V and J calls and clone size are given by that table; D and trimming were obtained from the DNA. The sample contains 110,000 to 150,000 clones, approximately 84% of which appear only once. This specimen comes from a study of blood T cell repertoires in COVID-19. Study-wide context: The United States, Italy and Spain supplied acute and convalescent COVID-19 samples. Nucleic acid was either cDNA or gDNA, and it came from T cells, B-cell-depleted T cells, or PBMCs.

Trimming left V 3 bases short and J 4 bases short, with 11 bases between. The V gene's germline CDR1 is GTSNPN and CDR2 SVGIG (reference sequence). The CDR3 has 13 residues. The sequencing sample was made of peripheral blood. The gene calls are TRBV30 and TRBJ2-3; D call uncertain. The sequence was obtained from a human donor in a cohort sampled during active COVID-19. The CDR3 reads CAWRPFGSDTQYF. As DNA, the CDR3 is TGTGCCTGGAGACCGTTCGGGTCAGATACGCAGTATTTT. Complete variable domain (other parts from reference TRBV30 and TRBJ2-3): SQTIHQWPATLVQPVGSPLSLECTVEGTSNPNLYWYRQAAGRGLQLLFYSVGIGQISSEVPQNLSASRPQDRQFILSSKKLLLSDSGFYLCAWRPFGSDTQYFGPGTRLTVL.